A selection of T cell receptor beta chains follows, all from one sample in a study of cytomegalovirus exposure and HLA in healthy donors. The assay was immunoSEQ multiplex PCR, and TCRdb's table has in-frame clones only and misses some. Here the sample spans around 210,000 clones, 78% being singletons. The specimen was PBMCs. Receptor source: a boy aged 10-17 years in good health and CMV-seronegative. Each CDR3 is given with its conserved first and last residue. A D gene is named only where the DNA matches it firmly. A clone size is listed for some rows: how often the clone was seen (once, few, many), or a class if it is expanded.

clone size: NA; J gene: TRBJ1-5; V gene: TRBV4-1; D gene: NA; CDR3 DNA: TGCGCCAGCAGCCAAGTTTATAGCAATCAGCCCCAGCATTTT; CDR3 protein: CASSQVYSNQPQHF
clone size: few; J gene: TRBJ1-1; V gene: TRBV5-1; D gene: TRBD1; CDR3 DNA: TGCGCCAGCAGCCAGGGACAGCCGAGGAACACTGAAGCTTTCTTT; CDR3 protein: CASSQGQPRNTEAFF
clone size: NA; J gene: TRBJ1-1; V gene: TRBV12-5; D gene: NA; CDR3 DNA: TGTGCTAGTGGTCCACGAGGTGGGACTGAAGCTTTCTTT; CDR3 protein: CASGPRGGTEAFF
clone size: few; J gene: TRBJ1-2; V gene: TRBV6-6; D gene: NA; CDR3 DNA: TGTGCCAGCAGTTACGGGGCCAGGGGTATAGTCTATGGCTACACCTTC; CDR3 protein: CASSYGARGIVYGYTF
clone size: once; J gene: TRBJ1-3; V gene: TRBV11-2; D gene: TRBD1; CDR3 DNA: TGTGCCAGCAGCCGGACAGGAGGAAACACCATATATTTT; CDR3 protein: CASSRTGGNTIYF
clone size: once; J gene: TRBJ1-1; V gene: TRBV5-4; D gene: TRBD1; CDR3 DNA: TGTGCCAGCAGCTCCGTTGGTCCCGGGACAGACACTGAAGCTTTCTTT; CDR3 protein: CASSSVGPGTDTEAFF
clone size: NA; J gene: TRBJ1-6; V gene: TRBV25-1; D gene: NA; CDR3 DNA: TGTGCCAGCAGTGAATCCTTGGACAGTAATTCACCCCTCCACTTT; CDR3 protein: CASSESLDSNSPLHF
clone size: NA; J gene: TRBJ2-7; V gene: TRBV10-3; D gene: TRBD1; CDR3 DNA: TGTGCCACCCGGGACAGGGGCATAGGCTCCTACGAGCAGTACTTC; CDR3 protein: CATRDRGIGSYEQYF
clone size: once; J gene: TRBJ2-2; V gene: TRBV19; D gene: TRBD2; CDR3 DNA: TGTGCCAGTAGTATATCCGCCGCGGGAGTGAGCACCGGGGAGCTGTTTTTT; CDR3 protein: CASSISAAGVSTGELFF
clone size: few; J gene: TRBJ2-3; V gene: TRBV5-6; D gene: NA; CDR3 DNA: TGTGCCAGCAGCTGGTCGACTAGGACCGATACGCAGTATTTT; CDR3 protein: CASSWSTRTDTQYF
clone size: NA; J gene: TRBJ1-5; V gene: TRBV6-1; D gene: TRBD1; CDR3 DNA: TGTGCCAGCTTAAGGACAGGGGATAATCAGCCCCAGCATTTT; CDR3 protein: CASLRTGDNQPQHF
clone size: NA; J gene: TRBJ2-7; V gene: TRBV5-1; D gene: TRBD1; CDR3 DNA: TGCGCCAGCAGTCCCCGGACAGGACAACTTACCTACGAGCAGTACTTC; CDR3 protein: CASSPRTGQLTYEQYF
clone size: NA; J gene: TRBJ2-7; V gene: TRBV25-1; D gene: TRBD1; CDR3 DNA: TGTGCCAGCAGTGCGAGACAGGGATACTACGAGCAGTACTTC; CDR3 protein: CASSARQGYYEQYF
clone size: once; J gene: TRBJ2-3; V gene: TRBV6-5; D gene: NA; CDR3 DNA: TGTGCCACCCGACACCCGGGGGTCACAGATACGCAGTATTTT; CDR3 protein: CATRHPGVTDTQYF
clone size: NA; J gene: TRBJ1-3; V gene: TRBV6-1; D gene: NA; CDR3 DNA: TGTGCCAGCAGTGCCGACAGGTACGGAACTGGAAACACCATATATTTT; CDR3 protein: CASSADRYGTGNTIYF
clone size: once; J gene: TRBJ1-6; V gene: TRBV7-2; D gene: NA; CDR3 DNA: TGTGCCAGCAGCTTAGCAGGGGATAATTCACCCCTCCACTTT; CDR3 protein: CASSLAGDNSPLHF
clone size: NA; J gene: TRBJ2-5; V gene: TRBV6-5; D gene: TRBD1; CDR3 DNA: TGTGCCAGCAGTTACTCGGGACAGGGGAAGGAGACCCAGTACTTC; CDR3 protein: CASSYSGQGKETQYF
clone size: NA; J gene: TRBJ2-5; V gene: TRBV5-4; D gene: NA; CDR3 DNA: TGTGCCAGCAGCTTGGCCCCAGCGGAAGAGACCCAGTACTTC; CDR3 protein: CASSLAPAEETQYF
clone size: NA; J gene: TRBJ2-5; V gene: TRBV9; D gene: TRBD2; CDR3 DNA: TGTGCCAGCAGCGAGAGGACTAGCTCCCCAATAGAGACCCAGTACTTC; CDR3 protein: CASSERTSSPIETQYF
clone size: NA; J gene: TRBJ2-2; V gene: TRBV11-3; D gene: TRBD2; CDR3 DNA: TGTGCCAGCAGCCCTCCCGCGGGGGGGGCGATTACCGGGGAGCTGTTTTTT; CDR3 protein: CASSPPAGGAITGELFF
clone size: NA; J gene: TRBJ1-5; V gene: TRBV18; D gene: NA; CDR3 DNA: TGTGCCAGCTCACCCATCAGGGGCCCCAATCAGCCCCAGCATTTT; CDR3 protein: CASSPIRGPNQPQHF
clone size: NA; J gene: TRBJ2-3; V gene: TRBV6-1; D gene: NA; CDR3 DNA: TGTGCCAGCAGTGAATTCCCACCCGGCGGGACAGATACGCAGTATTTT; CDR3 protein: CASSEFPPGGTDTQYF
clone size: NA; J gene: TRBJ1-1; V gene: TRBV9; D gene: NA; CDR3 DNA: TGTGCCAGCAGCGTAGAGGAAAGCCGACGGGGCACTGAAGCTTTCTTT; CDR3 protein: CASSVEESRRGTEAFF
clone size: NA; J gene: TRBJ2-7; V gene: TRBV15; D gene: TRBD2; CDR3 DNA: TGTGCCACCAGCAGAGATCTGGGACTAGCGGGGGGCGTCTCCTACGAGCAGTACTTC; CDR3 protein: CATSRDLGLAGGVSYEQYF
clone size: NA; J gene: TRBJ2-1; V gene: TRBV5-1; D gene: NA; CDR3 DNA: TGCGCCAGCAGCACCCTCGGTCCAATAACGGAGAATGAGCAGTTCTTC; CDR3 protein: CASSTLGPITENEQFF
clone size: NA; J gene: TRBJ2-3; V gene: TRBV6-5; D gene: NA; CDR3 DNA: TGTGCCAGCAGTTGGGGGCGGGGGAGCACAGATACGCAGTATTTT; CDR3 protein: CASSWGRGSTDTQYF
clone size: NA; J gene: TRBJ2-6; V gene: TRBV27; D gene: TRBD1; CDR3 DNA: TGTGCCAGCAGTTTAGACAGGGTTAGCTCTGGGGCCAACGTCCTGACTTTC; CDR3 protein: CASSLDRVSSGANVLTF
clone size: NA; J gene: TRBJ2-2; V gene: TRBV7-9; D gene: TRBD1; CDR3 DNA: TGTGCCAGCAGCCAGGGACAGGGAGGCCCTTATTCTAACACCGGGGAGCTGTTTTTT; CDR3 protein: CASSQGQGGPYSNTGELFF
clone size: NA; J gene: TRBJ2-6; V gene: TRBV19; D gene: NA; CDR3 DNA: TGTGCCAGTAGCCTTGACTTCACTGGGGCCAACGTCCTGACTTTC; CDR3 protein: CASSLDFTGANVLTF
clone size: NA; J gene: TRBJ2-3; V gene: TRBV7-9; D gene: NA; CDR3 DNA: TGTGCCAGCAGCCCAACAGGGATTGCGACAGATACGCAGTATTTT; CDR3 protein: CASSPTGIATDTQYF
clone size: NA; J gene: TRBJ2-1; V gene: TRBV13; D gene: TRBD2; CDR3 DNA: TGTGCCAGCAGCTTAGGCCTTCGTAGCGGGGGGCTTACCTACAATGAGCAGTTCTTC; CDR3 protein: CASSLGLRSGGLTYNEQFF
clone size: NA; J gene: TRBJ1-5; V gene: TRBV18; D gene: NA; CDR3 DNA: TGTGCCAGCTCGCCAGACAGGAATCAGCCCCAGCATTTT; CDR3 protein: CASSPDRNQPQHF
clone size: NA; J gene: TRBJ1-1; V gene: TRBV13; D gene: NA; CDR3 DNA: TGTGCCAGCAGCTTAGCCGGGGAGGGGAACACTGAAGCTTTCTTT; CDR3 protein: CASSLAGEGNTEAFF
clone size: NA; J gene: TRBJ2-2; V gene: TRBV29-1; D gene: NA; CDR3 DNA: TGCAGCGTTATGCCCTACAGGGAAACCGGGGAGCTGTTTTTT; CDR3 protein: CSVMPYRETGELFF
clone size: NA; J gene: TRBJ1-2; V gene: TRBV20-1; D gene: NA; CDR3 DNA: TGCAGTGCTAGGGCCTTCGGGGGGTACACCTTC; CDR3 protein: CSARAFGGYTF
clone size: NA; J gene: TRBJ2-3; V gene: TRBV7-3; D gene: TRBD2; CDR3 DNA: TGTGCCAGCAGCTTACTCCCAGTCGGGGGGGGTCCCACAGATACGCAGTATTTT; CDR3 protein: CASSLLPVGGGPTDTQYF
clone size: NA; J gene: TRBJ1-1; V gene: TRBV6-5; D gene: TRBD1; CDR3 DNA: TGTGCCAGCAGTCCACGGACAGGGGGCAACACTGAAGCTTTCTTT; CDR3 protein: CASSPRTGGNTEAFF
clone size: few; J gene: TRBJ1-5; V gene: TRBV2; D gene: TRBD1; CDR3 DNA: TGTGCCAGCACTCGGGACAGGGGTCAAGGGCAGCCCCAGCATTTT; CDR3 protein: CASTRDRGQGQPQHF
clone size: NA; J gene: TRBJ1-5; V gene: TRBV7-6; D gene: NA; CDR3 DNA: TGTGCCAGCAGCTTAGTGGCAACATCGAGGTATAGCAATCAGCCCCAGCATTTT; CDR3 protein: CASSLVATSRYSNQPQHF
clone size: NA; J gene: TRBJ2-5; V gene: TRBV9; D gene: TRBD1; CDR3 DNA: TGTGCCAGCAGCACACGGACAGGCCAAGAGACCCAGTACTTC; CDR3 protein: CASSTRTGQETQYF
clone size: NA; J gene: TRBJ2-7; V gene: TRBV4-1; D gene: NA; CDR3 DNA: TGCGCCAGCAGCCATGGCGGTCGGGGAGGACTATACGAGCAGTACTTC; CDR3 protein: CASSHGGRGGLYEQYF
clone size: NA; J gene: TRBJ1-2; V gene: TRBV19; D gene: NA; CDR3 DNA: TGTGCCAGTAGTATCCCTCGGGGTAATGGCTACACCTTC; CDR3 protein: CASSIPRGNGYTF
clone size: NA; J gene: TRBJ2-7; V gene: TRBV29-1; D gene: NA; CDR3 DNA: TGCAGCGTTTCTTTCTCCTACGAGCAGTACTTC; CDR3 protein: CSVSFSYEQYF
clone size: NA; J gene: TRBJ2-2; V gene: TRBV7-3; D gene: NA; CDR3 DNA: TGTGCCAGCAGCCCAGGGGCCGGGGAGCTGTTTTTT; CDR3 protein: CASSPGAGELFF
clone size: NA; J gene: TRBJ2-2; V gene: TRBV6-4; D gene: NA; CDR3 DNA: TGTGCCAGCAGCTTCGTGGCTAGCGCTGGCGGGGAGCTGTTTTTT; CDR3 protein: CASSFVASAGGELFF
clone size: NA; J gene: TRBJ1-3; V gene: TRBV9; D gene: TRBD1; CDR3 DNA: TGTGCCAGCAGCGTCCGACAGGGCTTAACTGGAAACACCATATATTTT; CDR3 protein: CASSVRQGLTGNTIYF
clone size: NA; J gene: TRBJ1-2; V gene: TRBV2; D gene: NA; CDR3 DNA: TGTGCCAGCATCATACAGGGAGCCTATGGCTACACCTTC; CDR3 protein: CASIIQGAYGYTF
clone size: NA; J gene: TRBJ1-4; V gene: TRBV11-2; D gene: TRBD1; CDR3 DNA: TGTGCCAGCAGCCCTGAAATTACACGGACAGGGAGAGGTGAAAAACTGTTTTTT; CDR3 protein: CASSPEITRTGRGEKLFF
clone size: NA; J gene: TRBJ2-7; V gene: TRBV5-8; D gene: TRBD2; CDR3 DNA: TGTGCCAGCAGCCCAGGATCCGGGACTAGCGGATACTACGAGCAGTACTTC; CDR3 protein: CASSPGSGTSGYYEQYF
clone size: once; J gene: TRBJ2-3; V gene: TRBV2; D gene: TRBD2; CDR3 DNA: TGTGCCAGCTACGTTTGGACTAGCGGCCGCACAGATACGCAGTATTTT; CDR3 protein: CASYVWTSGRTDTQYF
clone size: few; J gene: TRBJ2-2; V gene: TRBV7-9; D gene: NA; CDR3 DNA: TGTGCCAGCAGCTGGGGAACTAGGCCACCCCACCTGAACACCGGGGAGCTGTTTTTT; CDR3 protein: CASSWGTRPPHLNTGELFF
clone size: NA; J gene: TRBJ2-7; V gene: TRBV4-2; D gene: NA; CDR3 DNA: TGTGCCAGCAGCCAAGATTCGACAGGATCCTACGAGCAGTACTTC; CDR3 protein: CASSQDSTGSYEQYF
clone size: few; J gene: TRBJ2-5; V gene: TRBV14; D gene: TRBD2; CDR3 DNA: TGTGCCAGCAGCCTGCGATATCAGGGAGGGGAGCAGTACTTC; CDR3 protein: CASSLRYQGGEQYF
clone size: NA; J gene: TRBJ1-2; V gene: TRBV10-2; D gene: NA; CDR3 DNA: TGCGCCAGCAGTGATTGGGGAGATAGAAGCTATGGCTACACCTTC; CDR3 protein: CASSDWGDRSYGYTF
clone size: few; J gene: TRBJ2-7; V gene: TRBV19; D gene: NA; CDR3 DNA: TGTGCCAGGCGGACCGCGGCCAGGGCGAACTCCTACGAGCAGTACTTC; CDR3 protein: CARRTAARANSYEQYF